This T cell receptor (beta chain) was recorded in a study of blood T cells in healthy people across ages. General study results and limits: From one million sequenced T cells, diversity estimates were lower bounds.

Roughly 10 milliliters of peripheral blood were drawn from each donor. Sample-barcoded 5' priming and a J-beta primer mix drove a second PCR of 7 to 11 cycles. Researchers report that a template-switch adaptor with 12 random nucleotides tagged each cDNA molecule. Using its own MiXCR run on the 5' RACE reads, TCRdb lists one record per CDR3 protein. This table has 630,000 or so distinct CDR3 sequences, approximately 30% appearing once. This clonotype was found many times. Its specificity is unknown. Deletions cut 6 bases from V and 5 bases from J, with 16 bases between. The CDR3 covers 14 residues. Germline V gives CDR1 MNHEY, CDR2 SMNVEV (reference sequence).

The specimen sequenced was blood. The chain carries TRBV27 and TRBJ1-2; weak D call: TRBD1 (6 bases). This clonotype was sampled from a woman aged 80 or over in good health. CDR3 sequence: CASRAGWTAYGYTF. The CDR3 coding sequence is TGTGCCAGCAGGGCCGGTTGGACAGCGTATGGCTACACCTTC.